A single sample is the source of the 25 T cell receptor beta chains below, sequenced in a study of cytomegalovirus exposure and HLA in healthy donors. Primers: 60 Vbeta forward and 13 Jbeta reverse. Using immunoSEQ multiplex PCR, the repertoire was profiled, and TCRdb retains in-frame clones only, with some absent. The sample holds 95,000 to 150,000 clones, over 70% seen once. Specimen: PBMCs. These receptors originate from a woman aged 40 to 55 in good health and CMV-seropositive.

For the CDR3, the DNA is TGTGCCAGCAGCCAAGAGGGGGGTTTCTATGGCTACACCTTC. Translating gives CASSQEGGFYGYTF. The chain links TRBV14 to TRBJ1-2, with D possibly TRBD1 on 5 matching bases. Trimming cost V 0 bases and J 4 bases, with 9 bases left between them. Germline CDR1 is SGHDN and CDR2 is FVKESK. The CDR3 covers 14 residues.

The chain recombines TRBV7-6 with TRBJ2-5; TRBD1 matches 7 bases. Per germline, CDR1 SGHVS and CDR2 FNYEAQ. V lost 5 bases and J lost 5; bases outside the gene matches: 14. There are 16 residues in the CDR3. CDR3 sequence reads: CASSDSLDRVRETQYF. DNA for the CDR3: TGTGCCAGCAGCGATTCCCTCGACAGGGTTCGGGAGACCCAGTACTTC.

This clone was counted between two and nine times. The rearrangement links TRBV9 to TRBJ1-4, with 11 bases that match TRBD1. V gave up 0 bases and J gave up 9 bases; unmatched junction bases: 4. From germline, CDR1 is SGDLS and CDR2 YYNGEE. This CDR3 contains 15 residues. The chain's CDR3 is CASSVGGTGGKKLFF. In DNA, the CDR3 is TGTGCCAGCAGCGTAGGAGGGACAGGGGGTAAAAAACTGTTTTTT.

This clone was seen only a few times. The chain has TRBV6-4 and TRBJ1-1; a weak D match, TRBD1 (5 bases). The CDR3 covers 13 residues. Trimming pared 3 bases from V and 2 bases from J, leaving 7 bases between. Germline lookup yields CDR1 MRHNA and CDR2 SNTAGT. This chain's CDR3 is CASSEQGNTEAFF. In DNA, the CDR3 is TGTGCCAGCAGTGAGCAGGGTAACACTGAAGCTTTCTTT.

The chain carries TRBV6-5 and TRBJ2-5; D might be TRBD2 (6 bases). Looked up from germline, CDR1 is MNHEY and CDR2 is SVGAGI. Trimming stripped 8 bases from V and 4 bases from J, with 20 bases between. This CDR3 is 15 amino acids long. CDR3 bases: TGTGCCAGCGGACTATCGGGGCGCGGTAGAGAGACCCAGTACTTC. This translates into CASGLSGRGRETQYF.

This rearrangement joins TRBV6-1 to TRBJ2-7, with a tentative D call TRBD1 (6 bases). CDR1 MNHNS and CDR2 SASEGT come from the germline V gene. CDR3 length equals 15 residues. The V end lost 2 bases, the J end lost 2 bases, and 13 bases lay between the germline ends. The CDR3 spells CASSERQDPTYEQYF. For the CDR3, the DNA is TGTGCCAGCAGTGAACGACAGGATCCTACCTACGAGCAGTACTTC.

The V gene is TRBV2, the J gene TRBJ1-5, with a weak D call TRBD1 (6 bases). The CDR3 sequence is 15 residues long. V was clipped by 5 bases and J by 4 bases, with 15 bases between them. Germline CDR1 and CDR2: SNHLY and FYNNEI. CDR3 DNA sequence: TGTGCCAGCAGTCGCTTACAGGGAGAAAATCAGCCCCAGCATTTT. As protein: CASSRLQGENQPQHF.

As concerns this clone: The identical CDR3 is also encoded by other nucleotide sequences in the sample. The chain employs TRBV29-1 and TRBJ2-2, with D possibly being TRBD1 (6 bases). Trimming removed 4 bases from V and 0 bases from J, with 12 bases in between. Germline-derived CDR1 and CDR2 are SQVTM and ANQGSEA. The CDR3 loop spans 15 amino acids. The CDR3 protein is CSVVTGSTNTGELFF. The DNA of the CDR3 is TGCAGCGTTGTTACAGGGAGTACGAACACCGGGGAGCTGTTTTTT.

This clone was counted a few times. The chain joins TRBV6-5 to TRBJ2-3, with D perhaps TRBD1 (5 bases). V lost 5 bases to trimming and J lost 0 bases, with 12 bases between them. The CDR3 consists of 15 residues. Germline CDR1 is MNHEY and CDR2 is SVGAGI. The DNA for the CDR3 is TGTGCCAGCAGTATCCAGGGTCAGAGCACAGATACGCAGTATTTT. Amino acid sequence: CASSIQGQSTDTQYF.

CDR3 loop: CASSVEPSYEQYF. The CDR3 DNA reads TGCGCCAGCAGTGTAGAGCCTTCCTACGAGCAGTACTTC. The chain uses TRBV4-1 and TRBJ2-7, with no clear D. The CDR3 is 13 amino acids. Trimming left V 6 bases short and J 1 base short, with 10 bases between. Germline V gene lookup returns CDR1 MGHRA and CDR2 YSYEKL.

The genes are TRBV12-5 and TRBJ1-6; maybe TRBD1 (6 bases). Germline V gene data show CDR1 as LGHNT and CDR2 as FRNRAP. V shed 3 bases and J shed 1 base, with 19 bases lying between them. The CDR3 consists of 19 residues. CDR3: CASGFSPQGWGSYNSPLHF. The CDR3 DNA is TGTGCTAGTGGTTTCTCACCACAGGGTTGGGGGTCCTATAATTCACCCCTCCACTTT. The whole variable domain, filled in from reference TRBV12-5 and TRBJ1-6, reads DARVTQTPRHKVTEMGQEVTMRCQPILGHNTVFWYRQTMMQGLELLAYFRNRAPLDDSGMPKDRFSAEMPDATLATLKIQPSEPRDSAVYFCASGFSPQGWGSYNSPLHFGNGTRLTVT.

The chain uses TRBV30 and TRBJ1-2; TRBD1 might be the D (5 bases). The length of the CDR3 is 10 residues. The V gene lost 7 bases and the J gene lost 6 bases, with 9 bases spanning the gap. Looked up from germline, CDR1 is GTSNPN and CDR2 is SVGIG (reference sequence). The CDR3 here is CALGGDGYTF. CDR3 bases: TGTGCCTTGGGGGGGGATGGCTACACCTTC. The whole variable domain, remainder taken from reference TRBV30 and TRBJ1-2, is SQTIHQWPATLVQPVGSPLSLECTVEGTSNPNLYWYRQAAGRGLQLLFYSVGIGQISSEVPQNLSASRPQDRQFILSSKKLLLSDSGFYLCALGGDGYTFGSGTRLTVV.

This chain uses TRBV9 with TRBJ2-2; perhaps TRBD2 as D (6 bases). The CDR3 has 15 amino acids. Germline CDR1 and CDR2: SGDLS and YYNGEE. The V end was cut by 0 bases, the J end by 6 bases, with 12 bases between. The DNA of the CDR3 is TGTGCCAGCAGCGTAGAAGCGGGTTTCGCCGGGGAGCTGTTTTTT. Its protein is CASSVEAGFAGELFF.

This sequence joins TRBV28 and TRBJ1-2, with 8 bases fitting TRBD1. J was trimmed by 8 bases and V by 1 base; bases with no gene match: 9. Germline-derived CDR1 and CDR2 are MDHEN and SYDVKM. The length of the CDR3 is 15 residues. The DNA for the CDR3 is TGTGCCAGCAGTTTATTGGGTCAGGGGGCTGGAGGCTACACCTTC. This gives the protein CASSLLGQGAGGYTF.

This clone was seen just once. This chain connects TRBV9 to TRBJ2-2, with a tentative D call TRBD2 (7 bases). Per the germline V gene, CDR1 is SGDLS and CDR2 is YYNGEE. V dropped 3 bases and J dropped 3 bases, with 12 bases sitting between them. The CDR3 totals 15 residues. The CDR3 region is CASSGGGSYTGELFF. CDR3 bases: TGTGCCAGCAGCGGGGGGGGCAGTTACACCGGGGAGCTGTTTTTT.

In this sample, this clone turned up a few times. The chain uses TRBV7-9 and TRBJ1-1; the match to TRBD1 covers 7 bases. This CDR3 contains 14 residues. CDR1 and CDR2 from the germline V gene are SEHNR and FQNEAQ (reference sequence). V shed 6 bases, J shed 1 base, and the junction held 5 bases outside the gene matches. The CDR3 coding sequence is TGTGCCAGCAGTGAGGGGGCTGCGAACACTGAAGCTTTCTTT. The encoded protein is CASSEGAANTEAFF.

The chain joins TRBV27 to TRBJ2-7; 7 bases agree with TRBD1. The germline CDR1 and CDR2 sequences are MNHEY and SMNVEV (reference sequence). The V and J ends lost 6 bases and 2 bases, in that order; junction bases with no gene match: 7. This CDR3 region has 14 residues. CDR3 in amino acids: CASRQTGTTYEQYF. The CDR3 DNA sequence: TGTGCCAGCAGGCAGACAGGGACCACCTACGAGCAGTACTTC.

CDR3 DNA: TGTGCCAGTAGTATTACAGGGACAGATACGCAGTATTTT. Its translation is CASSITGTDTQYF. This chain connects TRBV19 to TRBJ2-3, with D perhaps TRBD1 (6 bases). Trimming removed 3 bases from V and 3 bases from J, with 7 bases in between. This CDR3 contains 13 residues. Germline values: CDR1 LNHDA, CDR2 SQIVND (reference sequence). The full variable domain, its missing parts supplied by reference TRBV19 and TRBJ2-3, is DGGITQSPKYLFRKEGQNVTLSCEQNLNHDAMYWYRQDPGQGLRLIYYSQIVNDFQKGDIAEGYSVSREKKESFPLTVTSAQKNPTAFYLCASSITGTDTQYFGPGTRLTVL.

The V call is TRBV6-5, the J call TRBJ1-2; weak D call: TRBD1 (6 bases). This CDR3 comprises 12 residues. Germline assignment: CDR1 MNHEY and CDR2 SVGAGI. V lost 8 bases, J lost 9 bases, and 16 bases lay in between. The CDR3 DNA is TGTGCCAGCTTCGGGGGGGGCGGTAGCTACACCTTC. Protein sequence: CASFGGGGSYTF.

The V gene is TRBV28, the J gene TRBJ1-4, with TRBD1 matching 7 bases. The CDR3 length is 14 residues. Germline CDR1 is MDHEN and CDR2 is SYDVKM. J was trimmed by 10 bases and V by 6 bases; bases with no gene match: 11. CDR3 DNA: TGTGCCAGCAGATCCGACAGGGCCTGGAGAAAACTGTTTTTT. This codes for CASRSDRAWRKLFF.

On this clone: Other DNA sequences in this specimen translate into the identical CDR3. The chain is built from TRBV7-8 and TRBJ2-7; D is uncertain. The V gene lost 5 bases and the J gene lost 1 base, with 3 bases spanning the gap. The CDR3 contains 11 residues. Germline CDR1 is SGHVS and CDR2 is FQNEAQ. CDR3 residues: CASSPSYEQYF. As DNA, the CDR3 is TGTGCCAGCAGCCCGTCCTACGAGCAGTACTTC.

The chain carries TRBV7-3 and TRBJ2-2; D uncertain. Germline V CDR1 and CDR2: SGHTA, FQGTGA. The CDR3 extends over 13 amino acids. Trimming removed 4 bases at V and 2 bases at J, with 5 bases between. CDR3 sequence reads: CASSSINTGELFF. The CDR3 nucleotides are TGTGCCAGCAGCTCTATAAACACCGGGGAGCTGTTTTTT.

This rearrangement joins TRBV27 to TRBJ1-1; 7 bases line up with TRBD1. J gave up 0 bases and V 6 bases, and 7 bases lay outside the gene matches. The CDR3 is 15 amino acids. Germline V CDR1 and CDR2: MNHEY, SMNVEV (reference sequence). The CDR3: CASSDRDHMNTEAFF. The CDR3 region has the DNA TGTGCCAGCAGCGACAGGGATCACATGAACACTGAAGCTTTCTTT.

The chain combines TRBV9 with TRBJ1-5, with a weak D call TRBD1 (6 bases). In germline, CDR1 is SGDLS, CDR2 YYNGEE. This CDR3 is built from 15 residues. Trimming left V 1 base short and J 4 bases short, with 12 bases between. CDR3 amino acids: CASSVRGQANQPQHF. In nucleotides, the CDR3 is TGTGCCAGCAGCGTACGGGGACAAGCTAATCAGCCCCAGCATTTT.

The CDR3 nucleotides read TGTGCCAGCAGTTCCGGGACAGGGGGTCCCTACGAGCAGTACTTC. This encodes CASSSGTGGPYEQYF. The chain employs TRBV28 and TRBJ2-7, with 11 bases that match TRBD1. V dropped 4 bases and J dropped 2; count of bases not matched to a gene: 4. Per germline, CDR1 MDHEN and CDR2 SYDVKM. The CDR3 covers 15 residues.